The present T cell receptor (beta chain) was sequenced within a study of beta chain features in type 1 diabetes. This clone was counted ten times or more. The CDR3 extends over 18 amino acids. The V gene end was trimmed by 5 bases and the J gene end by 1 base; junction bases not matched to a gene: 15. The germline CDR1 and CDR2 sequences are ENHRY and SYGVKD. All sorted populations exceeded 95% purity. The whole isolated RNA underwent reverse transcription, so sequencing captured expressed TCRB transcripts. Assay used: immunoSEQ multiplex PCR; TCRdb lists only in-frame clones, some missing. The sample holds 120,000 to 150,000 clones, 6.9% seen once.

This clonotype was obtained from a woman younger than 45 in good health. The J gene is TRBJ2-5, the V gene TRBV10-3; 8 nucleotides align to TRBD1. Sequencing used central memory CD4+ T cells from blood. The chain's CDR3 is CAISTGTGKRGLQETQYF. The DNA of the CDR3 is TGTGCCATCAGTACTGGGACAGGAAAGCGAGGGCTCCAAGAGACCCAGTACTTC.